The present entry profiles one T cell receptor beta chain with its context. Its target is unknown. This record comes from a study of T cell responses to AZD1222 COVID-19 vaccine. On the study more broadly: Both about-4-week and about-12-week second-dose recipients were combined. Findings and limits, study-wide: The donor cohort was predominantly white British with a female majority, and clonal diversity may have been underestimated. Spike-specific TCRs gained breadth and depth after people received two AZD1222 doses.

Sequencing used immunoSEQ multiplex PCR; TCRdb keeps in-frame clones, though not all of them. The repertoire consists of approximately 120,000 clones, with about 90% occurring once and the leading ten covering 6% to 8%. The V gene's germline CDR1 is LNHDA and CDR2 SQIVND (reference sequence). The CDR3 loop spans 14 amino acids. V shed 5 bases and J 6 bases; nucleotides not matched to a gene: 5. The source is an adult in good health. The chain has TRBV19 and TRBJ1-4; 8 positions match TRBD1. The sequences come from peripheral blood, collected on day 0 of AZD1222 vaccination. This chain's CDR3 is CASSSGQADEKLFF. DNA for the CDR3: TGTGCCAGTAGTTCGGGACAGGCGGATGAAAAACTGTTTTTT.